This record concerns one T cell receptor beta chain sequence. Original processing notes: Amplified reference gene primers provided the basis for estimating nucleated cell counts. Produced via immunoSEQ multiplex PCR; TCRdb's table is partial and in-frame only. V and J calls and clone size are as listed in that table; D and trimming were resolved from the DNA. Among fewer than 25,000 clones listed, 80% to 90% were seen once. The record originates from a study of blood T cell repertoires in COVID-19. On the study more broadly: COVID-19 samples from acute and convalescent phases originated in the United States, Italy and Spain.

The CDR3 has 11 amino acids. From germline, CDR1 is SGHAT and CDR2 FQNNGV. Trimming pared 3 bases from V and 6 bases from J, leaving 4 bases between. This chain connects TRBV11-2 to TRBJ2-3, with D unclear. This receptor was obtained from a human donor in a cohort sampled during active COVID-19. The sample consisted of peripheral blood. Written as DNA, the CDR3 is TGTGCCAGCAGCTTTGCGGATACGCAGTATTTT. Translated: CASSFADTQYF.